These 13 T cell receptor beta chains share one sample of origin, sequenced in a study of blood T cell repertoires in COVID-19 (dated by TCRdb to between 2020 and 2021). Libraries were constructed by the immunoSEQ multiplex PCR assay. The immuneACCESS repertoire file appears here via TCRdb, limited to in-frame rearrangements. These files lack a portion of the clones; in checked studies, under half of the deficit traces to unresolved V genes, and the cause of the others is not known. A total of about 52,000 clones appear in this sample, around 92% of them only once. 9% of the sample rests with the top ten. The source material was peripheral blood. The source of these receptors is a man aged 80 or over with active or convalescent COVID-19.

The chain carries TRBV2 and TRBJ1-5; 9 nucleotides line up with TRBD1. The CDR3 is 15 residues long. Germline V lookup: CDR1 SNHLY, CDR2 FYNNEI. The V segment lost 6 bases and the J segment 0 bases; nucleotides outside the gene matches: 3. CDR3 nucleotide sequence: TGTGCCAGCAGGGGACAGGGATATAGCAATCAGCCCCAGCATTTT. This encodes CASRGQGYSNQPQHF.

The chain uses TRBV5-5 and TRBJ2-5; possible D gene TRBD1, 7 bases. The CDR3 covers 16 residues. The germline CDR1 and CDR2 sequences are SGHKS and YYEKEE (reference sequence). V was trimmed by 4 bases and J by 7 bases, leaving 23 bases between them. Here the CDR3 reads CASSDGQEGSTGTQYF. The CDR3 nucleotides are TGTGCCAGCAGCGATGGACAGGAGGGGAGTACTGGGACCCAGTACTTC.

The V gene is TRBV19, the J gene TRBJ2-1, with 12 nucleotides matching TRBD2. The CDR3 length is 18 residues. J gave up 0 bases and V 5 bases, and 8 bases lay outside the gene matches. Germline values: CDR1 LNHDA, CDR2 SQIVND (reference sequence). Here the CDR3 DNA reads TGTGCCAGTAGTGGGGCTAGCGGGAGGGCGAGCTCCTACAATGAGCAGTTCTTC. It specifies CASSGASGRASSYNEQFF.

The J gene is TRBJ1-2, the V gene TRBV7-2; possibly TRBD1 for D (5 bases). V lost 1 base and J lost 8, with 8 bases in between. The germline gives CDR1 SGHTA, CDR2 FQGNSA. The CDR3 consists of 12 residues. This chain's CDR3 is CASSLGAGGYTF. The CDR3 DNA reads as TGTGCCAGCAGCTTAGGGGCAGGGGGCTACACCTTC.

The J gene is TRBJ2-7, the V gene TRBV24-1; 8 positions agree with TRBD1. V lost 4 bases to trimming and J lost 6 bases; unmatched junction nucleotides: 4. Per germline, CDR1 KGHDR and CDR2 SFDVKD. The CDR3 sequence is 13 residues long. Here the CDR3 reads CATSDGQGGEQYF. Written as DNA, the CDR3 is TGTGCCACCAGTGACGGACAGGGAGGCGAGCAGTACTTC.

The chain joins TRBV4-3 to TRBJ1-2; D perhaps matches TRBD1 (6 bases). The CDR3 runs to 15 residues. CDR1 LGHNA and CDR2 YSLEER come from the germline V gene. The V gene lost 0 bases and the J gene lost 7 bases, with 15 bases spanning the gap. The CDR3 sequence: CASSQDWLAGVGYTF. The CDR3 bases are TGCGCCAGCAGCCAAGATTGGTTGGCAGGGGTTGGCTACACCTTC.

The count of this clone is one. The junction departs from germline at one end; a sequencing error may be responsible. Different DNA sequences within this sample yield the same CDR3. The genes are TRBV7-2 and TRBJ2-7, with 12 nucleotides matching TRBD2. From germline, CDR1 is SGHTA and CDR2 FQGNSA. This CDR3 comprises 14 residues. The CDR3 nucleotides read TGTGCCAGCAGCCTAGCGGGGGGGCCCGACGAGCAGTACTTC. Amino acids: CASSLAGGPDEQYF.

This sequence joins TRBV2 and TRBJ1-1; the D gene is possibly TRBD1 (6 bases). Between the trimmed V and J ends, which lost 7 bases and 0 bases, there was a span of 9 bases. This CDR3 has 13 residues. Germline-derived CDR1 and CDR2 are SNHLY and FYNNEI. The CDR3 sequence is CASTGQMNTEAFF. CDR3 DNA sequence: TGTGCCAGCACTGGACAGATGAACACTGAAGCTTTCTTT.

The gene calls are TRBV11-2 and TRBJ1-1; D may be TRBD1 (6 bases). CDR1 is SGHAT, CDR2 FQNNGV, per germline. The CDR3 covers 14 residues. V was trimmed by 1 base and J by 5 bases, leaving 11 bases between them. The CDR3 protein is CASSLAQGLTEAFF. As DNA, the CDR3 is TGTGCCAGCAGCTTAGCACAGGGTCTAACTGAAGCTTTCTTT.

This clone was counted a few times. The CDR3 loop reads CASSLGPSVSSYEQYF. The CDR3 DNA follows: TGTGCCAGCAGCTTAGGTCCTAGCGTAAGCTCCTACGAGCAGTACTTC. This chain uses TRBV5-6 with TRBJ2-7; D is possibly TRBD2 (6 bases). Per the germline V gene, CDR1 is SGHDT and CDR2 is YYEEEE. This CDR3 spans 16 amino acids. V gave up 2 bases and J gave up 0 bases, with 15 bases separating them.

The chain links TRBV5-4 to TRBJ2-7; TRBD1 aligns across 8 bases. CDR1 SGHNT and CDR2 YYREEE come from the germline V gene (reference sequence). After removal of 4 bases from V and 6 bases from J, the junction contained 9 bases not matched to a gene. The CDR3 runs to 14 residues. DNA for the CDR3: TGTGCCAGCAGCCCGGACAGGGTCCCGCTCGAGCAGTACTTC. Translating gives CASSPDRVPLEQYF.

V usage is TRBV7-6 and J usage is TRBJ2-3, with TRBD1 identical over 7 bases. Unmatched junction bases numbered 12, after V lost 3 bases and J lost 3 bases. This CDR3 has 17 residues. Per the germline V gene, CDR1 is SGHVS and CDR2 is FNYEAQ. The DNA for the CDR3 is TGTGCCAGCAGCTTTGAGGGGGCGGAAGGGGGTACAGATACGCAGTATTTT. The encoded protein is CASSFEGAEGGTDTQYF.

This chain joins TRBV4-3 and TRBJ1-3, with D possibly TRBD1 on 6 matching bases. The CDR3 loop spans 13 amino acids. Germline V lookup: CDR1 LGHNA, CDR2 YSLEER. Trimming cost V 1 base and J 8 bases, with 9 bases left between them. CDR3 sequence (DNA): TGCGCCAGCAGCCAAGGGGAGGGGGACACCATATATTTT. This translates into CASSQGEGDTIYF.